The rows below give T cell receptor beta chains drawn from one sample of a study of CD8 T cells in cerebrospinal fluid in Alzheimer's disease. Using the 10x single-cell sequencing reads, TCRdb records one entry per CDR3 protein without DNA. The table counts over a thousand distinct CDR3 sequences; around 8% lies in the top ten. Source material: cerebrospinal fluid. These receptors were obtained from a human donor in good health. Each CDR3 is given with its conserved first and last residue. Part of the rows lack a size; the others show once, few, many or a class for expanded clones.

cdr3_length,j_call,v_call,clone_size,cdr3_aa
13,TRBJ2-7,TRBV6-6,medium-sized,CASTLAPYHEQYF
15,TRBJ2-2,TRBV20-1,large,CSAAFSGDFTGELFF
14,TRBJ1-2,TRBV28,medium-sized,CASSVGQTTYGYTF
14,TRBJ1-6,TRBV5-4,medium-sized,CASSFLGGNSPLHF
16,TRBJ2-1,TRBV5-1,medium-sized,CASSSLAGGINNEQFF
17,TRBJ2-2,TRBV9,medium-sized,CASSGTSGSFNTGELFF
17,TRBJ2-5,TRBV4-3,medium-sized,CASSQGTSGGVQETQYF
13,TRBJ1-5,TRBV19,medium-sized,CARGRGWWQPQHF
13,TRBJ1-5,TRBV30,medium-sized,CAWSVGVGMPQHF
15,TRBJ2-7,TRBV30,medium-sized,CAWSPSDRVLYEQYF
14,TRBJ1-2,TRBV19,medium-sized,CASSIAGAGHGYTF
15,TRBJ2-3,TRBV7-9,medium-sized,CASSLGGPSADTQYF
16,TRBJ2-1,TRBV5-1,large,CASSPGGAGGSKEQFF
14,TRBJ2-3,TRBV27,medium-sized,CASSLGLAGYPQYF
16,TRBJ2-7,TRBV5-1,medium-sized,CASSLGGLADSYEQYF
13,TRBJ1-2,TRBV6-5,medium-sized,CASSYDGNYGYTF
16,TRBJ2-7,TRBV4-1,large,CASSHLGQGAGYEQYF
13,TRBJ1-1,TRBV6-2/TRBV6-3,medium-sized,CASSYVRDTEAFF
13,TRBJ2-7,TRBV7-6,medium-sized,CASSLLASSEQYF
11,TRBJ2-7,TRBV4-3,large,CASSSSYEQYF
13,TRBJ1-2,TRBV7-8,large,CASSPGRDYGYTF
16,TRBJ1-1,TRBV2,medium-sized,CASSEMGDTTNTEAFF
14,TRBJ1-5,TRBV19,medium-sized,CASSILQLNQPQHF
16,TRBJ1-6,TRBV27,medium-sized,CASRIQTHSYNSPLHF
11,TRBJ2-7,TRBV27,large,CASSPSPGPYF
13,TRBJ1-5,TRBV28,large,CASSFTGQRPQHF
14,TRBJ2-3,TRBV2,medium-sized,CASSSSGTADTQYF
14,TRBJ2-7,TRBV30,medium-sized,CAWSGDRGDYEQYF
19,TRBJ1-6,TRBV23-1,.,CASSQWSKENCSYNSPLHF
13,TRBJ2-1,TRBV20-1,medium-sized,CRGGLAGYNEQFF
15,TRBJ2-1,TRBV5-1,medium-sized,CASSLRAGVLNEQFF
14,TRBJ2-3,TRBV18,large,CASSPPPGVDTQYF
17,TRBJ1-5,TRBV24-1,medium-sized,CATSDSRTGGLNQPQHF
14,TRBJ1-5,TRBV15,.,CATSLRDSHQPQHF
12,TRBJ2-5,TRBV3-1,large,CASSQGGQTQYF
14,TRBJ2-3,TRBV5-1,medium-sized,CASSFGPSTDTQYF
15,TRBJ1-1,TRBV5-4,.,CASSPQLQGGTEAFF
15,TRBJ2-6,TRBV10-3,large,CAINVNPSGANVLTF
15,TRBJ2-3,TRBV27,medium-sized,CASSLREGLTDTQYF
15,TRBJ2-5,TRBV7-9,medium-sized,CASSPRGQVLETQYF
14,TRBJ2-3,TRBV30,medium-sized,CAWTKSSVTDTQYF
11,TRBJ1-2,TRBV10-3,large,CAISDTYGYTF
15,TRBJ2-7,TRBV6-1,medium-sized,CASSEEGTASYEQYF
14,TRBJ2-5,TRBV7-6,large,CASSLGLTKETQYF
14,TRBJ1-2,TRBV2,.,CASSEAAGSSGYTF
13,TRBJ2-7,TRBV5-1,medium-sized,CASREATSYEQYF
19,TRBJ2-4,TRBV5-6,large,CASSLRTSGSGLAKNIQYF
14,TRBJ1-1,TRBV27,medium-sized,CASSLYSPGGEAFF
15,TRBJ2-1,TRBV2,medium-sized,CASAGGLANYNEQFF
15,TRBJ2-7,TRBV7-2,medium-sized,CASSLGQASSYEQYF
13,TRBJ2-4,TRBV6-1,medium-sized,CASIESKGGIQYF
14,TRBJ1-6,TRBV6-2/TRBV6-3,medium-sized,CASSHGTLYSPLHF
17,TRBJ2-1,TRBV19,medium-sized,CASSPRTSGSSYNEQFF